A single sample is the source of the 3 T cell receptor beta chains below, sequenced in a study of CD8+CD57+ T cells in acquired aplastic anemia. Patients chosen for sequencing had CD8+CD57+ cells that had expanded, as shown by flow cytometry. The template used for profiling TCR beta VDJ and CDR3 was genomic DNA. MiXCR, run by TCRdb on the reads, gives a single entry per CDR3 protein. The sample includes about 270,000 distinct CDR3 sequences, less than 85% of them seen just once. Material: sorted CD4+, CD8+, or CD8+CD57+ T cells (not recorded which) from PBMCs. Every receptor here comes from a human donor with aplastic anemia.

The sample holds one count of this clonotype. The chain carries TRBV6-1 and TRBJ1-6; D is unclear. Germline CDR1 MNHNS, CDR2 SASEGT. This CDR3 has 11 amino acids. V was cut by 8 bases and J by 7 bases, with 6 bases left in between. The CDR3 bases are TGTGCCAGCGAGGAGAATTCACCCCTCCACTTT. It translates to CASEENSPLHF.

This CDR3 is CASSGEAGNTGEPPLHF. CDR3 nucleotides: TGTGCCAGCAGTGGTGAAGCGGGGAACACCGGGGAGCCACCCCTCCACTTT. The rearrangement joins TRBV9 to TRBJ1-6; D unresolved. CDR1 is SGDLS and CDR2 is YYNGEE in the germline V gene. With 5 bases removed from V and 11 bases from J, the gap between germline ends came to 26 bases. The CDR3 has 17 amino acids.

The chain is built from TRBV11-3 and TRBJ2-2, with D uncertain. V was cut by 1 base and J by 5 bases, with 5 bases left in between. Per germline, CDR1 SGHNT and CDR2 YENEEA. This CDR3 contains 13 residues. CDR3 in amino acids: CASSLGGTGELFF. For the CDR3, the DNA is TGTGCCAGCAGCTTAGGGGGAACCGGGGAGCTGTTTTTT.